The rows below give T cell receptor beta chains drawn from one sample of a study of cytomegalovirus exposure and HLA in healthy donors. Assay: immunoSEQ multiplex PCR; the TCRdb copy retains only in-frame clones and omits some. The table lists about 140,000 clones, almost 80% of them singletons. Source material: PBMCs. These TCRs come from a man younger than 35 in good health and CMV-seronegative. The CDR3 runs from the conserved cysteine through the conserved F or W. The D gene is left open where the match is weak. The size entry is marked missing in some rows and otherwise reads once, few, many or a size class.

abundance	d_gene	v_gene	j_gene	CDR3nt	CDR3aa
.	TRBD1	TRBV19	TRBJ2-2	TGTGCCAGTAAAACAGGGGGCGTCACCGGGGAGCTGTTTTTT	CASKTGGVTGELFF
.	TRBD1	TRBV5-1	TRBJ1-3	TGCGCCAGCAGCCCGCGCCGGGACAGGGGGCGTGGAAACACCATATATTTT	CASSPRRDRGRGNTIYF
.	TRBD1	TRBV2	TRBJ2-2	TGTGCCAGCAGCCCGACAGGGATCACCGGGGAGCTGTTTTTT	CASSPTGITGELFF
.	TRBD2	TRBV11-2	TRBJ2-2	TGTGCCAGCAGCTTACGCAGAGCGGGGGAGCCCACCGGGGAGCTGTTTTTT	CASSLRRAGEPTGELFF
.	.	TRBV6-5	TRBJ1-1	TGTGCCAGCAGTCCCGGAGGTACAGCTTACACTGAAGCTTTCTTT	CASSPGGTAYTEAFF
.	TRBD1	TRBV13	TRBJ1-1	TGTGCCAGCAGCCTCTACAGGGGGAACTTTAACACTGAAGCTTTCTTT	CASSLYRGNFNTEAFF
.	TRBD1	TRBV2	TRBJ1-2	TGTGCCAGCAGGGTTTCGGGACAGCCCTTCTATGGCTACACCTTC	CASRVSGQPFYGYTF
few	.	TRBV19	TRBJ1-2	TGTGCCAGTAGACCGTCAGGGTCAGATGGCTACACCTTC	CASRPSGSDGYTF
.	.	TRBV7-6	TRBJ2-7	TGTGCCAGCAGCTTAGTTTCCAGGGATCACGAGCAGTACTTC	CASSLVSRDHEQYF
.	.	TRBV30	TRBJ1-1	TGTGCCTGGAGTTCAACGGACAGAGACACTGAAGCTTTCTTT	CAWSSTDRDTEAFF
.	TRBD1	TRBV10-3	TRBJ1-1	TGTGCCATCAGAACTACGGGGACAGGGGGCGTGAACACTGAAGCTTTCTTT	CAIRTTGTGGVNTEAFF
.	.	TRBV15	TRBJ2-6	TGTGCCACCAGCAGAGATCCGGGCTCTGGGGCCAACGTCCTGACTTTC	CATSRDPGSGANVLTF
few	.	TRBV5-6	TRBJ1-1	TGTGCCAGCAGCTTCCCCAGTTCCACTGAAGCTTTCTTT	CASSFPSSTEAFF
.	.	TRBV6-1	TRBJ2-7	TGTGCCAGCAGTGAGCAGGGAAGCTCCTACGAGCAGTACTTC	CASSEQGSSYEQYF
.	.	TRBV5-1	TRBJ2-1	TGCGCCAGCGGTTCAGCCTACAATGAGCAGTTCTTC	CASGSAYNEQFF
once	TRBD1	TRBV4-1	TRBJ1-2	TGCGCCAGCAGCTCTCCGGGACAGGGGCACTATGGCTACACCTTC	CASSSPGQGHYGYTF
.	.	TRBV29-1	TRBJ2-3	TGCAGCGTTGCCCCCAGAAACACAGATACGCAGTATTTT	CSVAPRNTDTQYF
.	.	TRBV6-1	TRBJ2-1	TGTGCCAGCAGTGAGACAGCAAACAATGAGCAGTTCTTC	CASSETANNEQFF
.	TRBD2	TRBV7-6	TRBJ2-6	TGTGCCAGCAGCTTAACCGGGGGGACCGGGGCCAACGTCCTGACTTTC	CASSLTGGTGANVLTF
.	TRBD1	TRBV5-1	TRBJ2-5	TGCGCCAGCAGCTTGGTTGGGACAGGGGTCGAGACCCAGTACTTC	CASSLVGTGVETQYF
.	.	TRBV6-1	TRBJ1-6	TGTGCCAGCAGCCTTGCCAGGGGAGAATTCACCCTCCACTTT	CASSLARGEFTLHF
.	TRBD1	TRBV4-3	TRBJ1-4	TGCGCCAGCAGCCTTTACCCGACAGGGAGTGAGGAAAAACTGTTTTTT	CASSLYPTGSEEKLFF
.	TRBD1	TRBV6-5	TRBJ2-7	TGTGCCAGCACCAAGACAGGGGGAACCTACGAGCAGTACTTC	CASTKTGGTYEQYF
.	.	TRBV27	TRBJ1-1	TGTGCCAGCAGTTTGCGTCAGAACGGGGGGACTGAAGCTTTCTTT	CASSLRQNGGTEAFF